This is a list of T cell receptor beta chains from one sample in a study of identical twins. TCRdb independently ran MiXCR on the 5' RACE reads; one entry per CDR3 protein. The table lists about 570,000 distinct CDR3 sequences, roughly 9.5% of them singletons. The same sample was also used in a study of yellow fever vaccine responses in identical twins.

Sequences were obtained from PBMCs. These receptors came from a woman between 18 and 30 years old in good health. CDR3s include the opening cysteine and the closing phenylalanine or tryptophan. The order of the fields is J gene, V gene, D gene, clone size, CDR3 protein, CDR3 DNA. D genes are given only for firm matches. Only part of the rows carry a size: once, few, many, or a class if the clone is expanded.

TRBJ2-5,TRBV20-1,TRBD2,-,CSARPSGRETQYF,TGCAGTGCTAGGCCTAGCGGGAGGGAGACCCAGTACTTC
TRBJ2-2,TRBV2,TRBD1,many,CASRLEGQGFRTGELFF,TGTGCCAGCAGGTTGGAGGGACAGGGTTTTAGAACCGGGGAGCTGTTTTTT
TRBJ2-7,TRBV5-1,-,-,CASSKTGSHEQYF,TGCGCCAGCAGTAAAACAGGGTCACACGAGCAGTACTTC
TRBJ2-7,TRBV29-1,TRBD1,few,CSVAAGTGWNEQYF,TGCAGCGTTGCCGCCGGGACAGGGTGGAACGAGCAGTACTTC
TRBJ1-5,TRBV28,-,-,CASSLLQGRGVSNQPQHF,TGTGCCAGCAGTTTGTTACAGGGTCGCGGGGTCAGCAATCAGCCCCAGCATTTT
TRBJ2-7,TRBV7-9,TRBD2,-,CASRPPSSGGQYF,TGTGCCAGCAGGCCACCTTCATCGGGAGGGCAGTACTTC
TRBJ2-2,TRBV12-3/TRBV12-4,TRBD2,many,CASSPDPGLAFSGELFF,TGTGCCAGCAGCCCCGATCCGGGACTAGCGTTTTCCGGGGAGCTGTTTTTT
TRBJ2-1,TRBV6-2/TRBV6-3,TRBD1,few,CASSKGQSSYNEQFF,TGTGCCAGCAGTAAGGGACAGTCTTCCTACAATGAGCAGTTCTTC
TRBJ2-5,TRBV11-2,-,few,CASSLWEEETQYF,TGTGCCAGCAGCTTATGGGAGGAAGAGACCCAGTACTTC
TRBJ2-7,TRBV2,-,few,CASTGDSTYEQYF,TGTGCCAGCACTGGAGACAGCACCTACGAGCAGTACTTC
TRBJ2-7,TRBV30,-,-,CAWNWAGGAYEQYF,TGTGCCTGGAATTGGGCAGGGGGGGCCTACGAGCAGTACTTC
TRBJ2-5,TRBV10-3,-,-,CAISESGPRETQYF,TGTGCCATCAGTGAGTCGGGCCCACGGGAGACCCAGTACTTC
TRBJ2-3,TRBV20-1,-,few,CSARVSDTQYF,TGCAGTGCTAGAGTGTCAGATACGCAGTATTTT
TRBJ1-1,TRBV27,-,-,CASSTVGYTEAFF,TGTGCCAGCAGTACAGTCGGGTACACTGAAGCTTTCTTT